This T cell receptor (beta chain) appears in the sequencing data of a study of blood T cell repertoires in COVID-19 (dated by TCRdb to about 2020). The study in broad terms: The collaborator samples originated in the United States, Italy and Spain and spanned the acute and convalescent phases of COVID-19. The sample metadata nearly always contained a de-identified subject ID, COVID-19 status, age in years and sex. Where HLA class I and class II types were available, the types were taken from metadata supplied by the sample provider, not from assay-based typing. The dataset comprised deeply sampled blood TCRbeta repertoires from subjects exposed to, actively infected with, or recovered from COVID-19. The samples were drawn from the first 160 participants of the ongoing ImmuneRACE study and from about 1,200 subjects provided by 6 global collaborators. The prospective study material was composed of cDNA or gDNA derived from T cells, B-cell-depleted T cells, or PBMCs. A freely available public database, intended as a resource for researchers studying the immune response to SARS-CoV-2, is where the repertoires were released. General findings and caveats noted by the study authors: The quantity of clinical and demographic metadata differed by source and by participant and was supplied without curation.

One collaborating source in Seattle enrolled patients while the patients were actively infected and followed the patients over time throughout the course of disease. Whole blood was collected in K2EDTA tubes by collaborating institutions according to the institutions' own protocols. For TCRbeta analysis, collaborators shipped samples as frozen whole blood, isolated PBMCs, or DNA extracted from either of those sample types. TCRbeta CDR3 regions were amplified from genomic DNA by means of the immunoSEQ Assay, a bias-controlled multiplex PCR. The paper's processing steps were these. The number of nucleated cells in each sample was estimated by amplification of reference gene primers within the assay. To quantify the absolute abundance of each unique TCRbeta CDR3 rearrangement, sequence reads were collapsed and filtered. For each sample, productive Simpson clonality was calculated by taking the square root of Simpson's diversity index across productive rearrangements. TCRdb stores this immuneACCESS table with in-frame sequences only. Part of the clones is absent; in the studies checked, under half of the shortfall reflects unresolved V genes, and no reason is known for the rest. The DNA gave D and trimming, while V, J and clone size come from that table. The sample records a few hundred thousand clones, 70% to 90% of which are singletons. The ten biggest clones cover approximately 6.5% of the sample.

Via the germline V gene, CDR1 is SGDLS and CDR2 YYNGEE. V is trimmed back by 0 bases and J by 5 bases, and the junction contains 7 bases that no gene match accounts for. The CDR3, from cysteine to phenylalanine, totals 15 residues. The only DNA kept is the CDR3, 45 bases in frame from the first base. About this clone: Its antigen is currently not known. The record has no base qualities; no much larger clone is one base away.

This receptor was taken from a woman in her forties or fifties with COVID-19, enrolled during active disease. The receptor chain draws on TRBV9 and TRBJ2-5; 7 bases in the middle match TRBD2. The sequenced sample consisted of peripheral blood. CDR3 loop: CASSVGSGGRETQYF. The DNA reads TGTGCCAGCAGCGTAGGGTCGGGAGGCCGGGAGACCCAGTACTTC.